The 6 T cell receptor beta chains in this list originate from one sample, sequenced in a study of blood T cell repertoires in COVID-19. Libraries were prepared by immunoSEQ multiplex PCR; TCRdb keeps only in-frame clonotypes and omits some of them. The sample lists about 65,000 clones; roughly four fifths were seen once. Sequenced: peripheral blood. The receptor source for this set is a human donor in a cohort sampled during active COVID-19.

The rearrangement links TRBV28 to TRBJ1-3; 8 bases line up with TRBD1. Germline V lookup: CDR1 MDHEN, CDR2 SYDVKM. There are 14 residues in the CDR3. With V trimmed by 5 bases and J by 4 bases, 4 bases remained unmatched. DNA of the CDR3: TGTGCCAGCAGTGACAGGGGTAAAGGAAACACCATATATTTT. It specifies CASSDRGKGNTIYF.

This rearrangement joins TRBV6-2 or TRBV6-3 to TRBJ1-1, with D perhaps TRBD1 (5 bases). The V gene lost 3 bases and the J gene lost 6 bases, with 11 bases spanning the gap. The germline gives CDR1 MNHEY, CDR2 SVGEGT. The CDR3 spans 13 residues. CDR3 in amino acids: CASSYYPGSEAFF. The CDR3 DNA reads TGTGCCAGCAGTTATTATCCAGGGTCTGAAGCTTTCTTT.

The chain joins TRBV28 to TRBJ2-3; perhaps TRBD1 as D (6 bases). The V and J ends lost 1 base and 0 bases respectively, with 17 bases between them. CDR3 length equals 18 residues. CDR1 and CDR2 (germline): MDHEN, SYDVKM. The CDR3 loop reads CASSLYRALRSSTDTQYF. CDR3 nucleotide sequence: TGTGCCAGCAGTTTATACAGGGCGCTCAGGTCTAGCACAGATACGCAGTATTTT.

This clone was seen a few times. V is TRBV11-3 and J is TRBJ1-1, with a tentative D call TRBD1 (6 bases). Deletions cut 5 bases from V and 0 bases from J, with 16 bases between. The CDR3 length is 16 residues. The germline gives CDR1 SGHNT, CDR2 YENEEA. CDR3 loop: CASSLGDTNMNTEAFF. The CDR3 DNA sequence: TGTGCCAGCAGCCTGGGGGACACAAACATGAACACTGAAGCTTTCTTT.

The V gene is TRBV18, the J gene TRBJ2-1; tentative D call: TRBD2 (7 bases). CDR3 length equals 15 residues. Germline-derived CDR1 and CDR2 are KGHSH and LQKENI. Trimming stripped 3 bases from V and 5 bases from J, with 14 bases between. The CDR3: CASSPLAGAHNEQFF. Here the CDR3 DNA reads TGTGCCAGCTCACCCCTGGCGGGGGCCCACAATGAGCAGTTCTTC.

The rearrangement joins TRBV28 to TRBJ2-1, with 8 bases aligning to TRBD1. CDR3 length equals 15 residues. The V gene's germline CDR1 is MDHEN and CDR2 SYDVKM. J was trimmed by 4 bases and V by 8 bases; bases with no gene match: 10. The CDR3 nucleotides read TGTGCCAGCCGGACTGGGGGACAGGAGTACAATGAGCAGTTCTTC. This translates into CASRTGGQEYNEQFF.